This entry features one T cell receptor (beta chain) sequence. The antigen is unknown. The sample belongs to a study of CD8+CD57+ T cells in acquired aplastic anemia. Study-level information: The average for DNA from sorted CD4+ and CD8+ cells was around 3.5 ug. Healthy donors averaged approximately 11 million reads for CD4+ cells. Study results and caveats: Levels of CD8+ Simpson's diversity were not significantly distinct in patients versus controls. Sharing between patients and controls was observed for over 25 CD8+ CDR3 sequences.

V gave up 4 bases and J gave up 4 bases; unmatched junction bases: 3. The CDR3 runs 14 residues. The germline CDR1 and CDR2 sequences are SEHNR and FQNEAQ (reference sequence). Genomic DNA, the template, was used for profiling of the TCR beta VDJ and CDR3. From the reads, TCRdb called clonotypes with MiXCR, one entry per CDR3 protein. The table includes over 150,000 distinct CDR3 sequences, around 50% detected once. The clonotype was recovered from a human donor in good health, serving as a control. This rearrangement joins TRBV7-9 to TRBJ2-1; TRBD2 matches at 8 bases. The sample taken for sequencing was sorted CD4+, CD8+, or CD8+CD57+ T cells (not recorded which) from PBMCs. The CDR3 DNA is TGTGCCAGCAGCTGGGGGACTAGTTACAATGAGCAGTTCTTC. It specifies CASSWGTSYNEQFF. The full variable domain, rest sourced from reference TRBV7-9 and TRBJ2-1, is DTGVSQNPRHKITKRGQNVTFRCDPISEHNRLYWYRQTLGQGPEFLTYFQNEAQLEKSRLLSDRFSAERPKGSFSTLEIQRTEQGDSAMYLCASSWGTSYNEQFFGPGTRLTVL.